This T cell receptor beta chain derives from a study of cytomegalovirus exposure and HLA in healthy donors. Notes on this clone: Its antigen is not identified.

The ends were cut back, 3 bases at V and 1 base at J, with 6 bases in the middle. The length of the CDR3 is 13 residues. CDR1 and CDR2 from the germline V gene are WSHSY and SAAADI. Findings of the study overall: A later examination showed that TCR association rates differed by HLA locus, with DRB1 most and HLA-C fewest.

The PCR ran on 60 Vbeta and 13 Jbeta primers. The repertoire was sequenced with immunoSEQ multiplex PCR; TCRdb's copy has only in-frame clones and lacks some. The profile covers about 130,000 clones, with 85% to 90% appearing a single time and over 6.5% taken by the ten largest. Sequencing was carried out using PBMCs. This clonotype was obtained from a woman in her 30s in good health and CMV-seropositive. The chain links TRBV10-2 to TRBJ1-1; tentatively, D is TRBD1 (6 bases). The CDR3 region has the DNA TGCGCCAGCAGTGAACAGGGGAACACTGAAGCTTTCTTT. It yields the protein CASSEQGNTEAFF.